The 3 T cell receptor beta chains below come from one sample, sequenced in a study of Ad26.COV2.S vaccination and SARS-CoV-2 variants. Libraries were prepared by immunoSEQ multiplex PCR; TCRdb keeps only in-frame clonotypes and omits some of them. The sample includes roughly 380,000 clones, roughly 85% of them seen just once. Treatment specified: some 20 received Ad26.COV2.S at low or high dose, single or two shots; 5 received placebo; per-sample allocation not given. Samples analyzed were those drawn on day 63 after the first vaccine or placebo injection. This sample comprised peripheral blood, obtained in a trial of Ad26.COV2.S vaccine versus placebo. These TCRs come from a person between 18 and 59 years old who received the Ad26.COV2.S COVID-19 vaccine or a placebo.

The rearrangement uses TRBV19 and TRBJ1-1; D not certain. The CDR3 is 13 residues long. Germline CDR1 LNHDA, CDR2 SQIVND (reference sequence). The V and J ends lost 6 bases and 2 bases respectively, with 10 bases between them. This CDR3 is CASRARSNTEAFF. CDR3 DNA: TGTGCCAGTAGGGCGCGGTCCAACACTGAAGCTTTCTTT.

The chain carries TRBV10-3 and TRBJ2-7; 9 bases map to TRBD1. After removal of 4 bases from V and 3 bases from J, the junction contained 4 bases not matched to a gene. CDR1 and CDR2 (germline): ENHRY, SYGVKD. The CDR3 covers 14 residues. CDR3 loop: CAISARDRVYEQYF. As DNA, the CDR3 is TGTGCCATCAGTGCGAGGGACAGGGTCTACGAGCAGTACTTC.

The V gene is TRBV28, the J gene TRBJ2-6; a weak D match, TRBD1 (6 bases). Germline V CDR1 and CDR2: MDHEN, SYDVKM. The CDR3 consists of 17 residues. Trimming stripped 3 bases from V and 1 base from J, with 13 bases between. CDR3 sequence: CASSFVQGKSGANVLTF. DNA for the CDR3: TGTGCCAGCAGTTTTGTCCAGGGGAAGTCTGGGGCCAACGTCCTGACTTTC.